The rows below give T cell receptor beta chains drawn from one sample of a study of graft-versus-host responses after intestinal transplantation. Their antigen targets remain unknown. The method was immunoSEQ multiplex PCR; TCRdb's version includes in-frame clones alone and lacks a portion of them. Of roughly 80,000 clones in the sample, around 87% were seen once. The material sequenced was unstimulated CD8+ T cells sorted from spleen or lymph node cells, taken before transplant. The receptors derive from a human donor who was the organ donor for an intestinal transplant. The CDR3 runs from the conserved cysteine through the conserved F or W. A D gene is named only where the DNA matches it firmly. Where a row states a size, it is once, few, many or the class of an expanded clone; other rows omit it.

CASSWGQGYEQYF TGTGCCAGCAGTTGGGGACAGGGCTACGAGCAGTACTTC TRBJ2-7 TRBV27 NA TRBD1
CASSFWENEQYF TGTGCCAGCAGCTTCTGGGAGAACGAGCAGTACTTC TRBJ2-7 TRBV7-9 NA NA
CASSTTGINEKLFF TGTGCCAGCAGTACGACAGGAATTAATGAAAAACTGTTTTTT TRBJ1-4 TRBV6-5 NA NA
CASSSPGTENTEAFF TGTGCCAGCAGTAGTCCCGGGACAGAGAACACTGAAGCTTTCTTT TRBJ1-1 TRBV2 NA TRBD1
CASSQAGYEQYF TGCGCCAGCAGCCAAGCGGGCTACGAGCAGTACTTC TRBJ2-7 TRBV4-1 NA NA
CASTPGHGGAYEQYF TGTGCCAGCACCCCGGGACACGGGGGGGCCTACGAGCAGTACTTC TRBJ2-7 TRBV7-9 NA TRBD2
CASSQDGGGISYEQYF TGTGCCAGCAGCCAAGATGGCGGGGGTATTTCCTACGAGCAGTACTTC TRBJ2-7 TRBV4-2 NA TRBD2
CSVGPYTDSANYGYTF TGCAGCGTTGGCCCCTATACTGACAGTGCAAACTATGGCTACACCTTC TRBJ1-2 TRBV29-1 NA NA
CASMGLGESGYNSPLHF TGTGCCAGCATGGGGTTGGGGGAGTCGGGATATAATTCACCCCTCCACTTT TRBJ1-6 TRBV28 NA NA
CAWSDSGQGKEKLFF TGTGCCTGGAGTGATTCGGGACAGGGGAAAGAAAAACTGTTTTTT TRBJ1-4 TRBV30 NA TRBD1
CASSLGRISSYEQYF TGTGCCAGCAGCCTGGGGCGGATTAGCTCCTACGAGCAGTACTTC TRBJ2-7 TRBV11-2 once NA
CASSLQGAYYGYTF TGTGCCAGCAGCTTACAGGGGGCCTACTATGGCTACACCTTC TRBJ1-2 TRBV28 NA TRBD1
CASIGVLSPRVMETQYF TGTGCCAGTATCGGGGTCCTCAGTCCCAGGGTGATGGAGACCCAGTACTTC TRBJ2-5 TRBV19 NA NA
CASSQVTGGAHEQYF TGCGCCAGCAGCCAAGTAACAGGGGGGGCACACGAGCAGTACTTC TRBJ2-7 TRBV4-1 NA NA
CASSQAETGFFYEQYF TGCGCCAGCAGCCAAGCCGAGACAGGGTTTTTCTACGAGCAGTACTTC TRBJ2-7 TRBV4-1 NA TRBD1
CASSEVAGGHGYTF TGTGCCAGCAGTGAAGTGGCAGGGGGACATGGCTACACCTTC TRBJ1-2 TRBV6-1 few TRBD1
CASSDKPEADTQYF TGTGCCAGCAGTGACAAGCCAGAGGCAGATACGCAGTATTTT TRBJ2-3 TRBV6-4 NA NA